The clone carrying this T cell receptor (beta chain) was observed many times. These data originate in a study of T cells in Graves' hyperthyroidism and ophthalmopathy. TCR beta CDR3 sequences were amplified from RNA transcripts. HTBI primers were used for first-round RT-PCR of the TCR CDR3. One entry per CDR3 protein, called by TCRdb with MiXCR from the multiplex PCR reads. The sample includes roughly 330,000 distinct CDR3 sequences, 15% to 20% seen only once; the top ten take roughly a third. Patients showing uncontrolled infection, other autoimmune disease, pregnancy or lactation were ineligible. There are 14 residues in the CDR3. Germline lookup yields CDR1 MNHNS and CDR2 SASEGT. The V and J ends lost 5 bases and 2 bases respectively, with 13 bases between them.

The clonotype was recovered from a man aged 25-45 years with Graves' hyperthyroidism. Sequenced material: blood. The chain carries TRBV6-1 and TRBJ2-7; D may be TRBD1 (6 bases). This CDR3 is CASSSLDSTYEQYF. The CDR3 DNA reads as TGTGCCAGCAGTTCCCTGGACAGCACCTACGAGCAGTACTTC.